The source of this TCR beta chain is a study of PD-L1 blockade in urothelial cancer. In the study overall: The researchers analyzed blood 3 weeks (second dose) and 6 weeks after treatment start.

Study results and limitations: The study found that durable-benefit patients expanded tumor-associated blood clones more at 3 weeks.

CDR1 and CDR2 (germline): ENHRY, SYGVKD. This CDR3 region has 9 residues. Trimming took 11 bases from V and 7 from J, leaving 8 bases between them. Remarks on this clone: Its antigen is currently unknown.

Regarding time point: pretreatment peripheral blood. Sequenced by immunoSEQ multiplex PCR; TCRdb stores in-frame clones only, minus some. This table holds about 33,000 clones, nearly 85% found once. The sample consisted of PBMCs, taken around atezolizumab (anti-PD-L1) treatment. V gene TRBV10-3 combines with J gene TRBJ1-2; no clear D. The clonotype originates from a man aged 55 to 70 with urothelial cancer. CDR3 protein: CAPRVGYTF. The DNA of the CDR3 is TGTGCCCCGAGGGTTGGCTACACCTTC.